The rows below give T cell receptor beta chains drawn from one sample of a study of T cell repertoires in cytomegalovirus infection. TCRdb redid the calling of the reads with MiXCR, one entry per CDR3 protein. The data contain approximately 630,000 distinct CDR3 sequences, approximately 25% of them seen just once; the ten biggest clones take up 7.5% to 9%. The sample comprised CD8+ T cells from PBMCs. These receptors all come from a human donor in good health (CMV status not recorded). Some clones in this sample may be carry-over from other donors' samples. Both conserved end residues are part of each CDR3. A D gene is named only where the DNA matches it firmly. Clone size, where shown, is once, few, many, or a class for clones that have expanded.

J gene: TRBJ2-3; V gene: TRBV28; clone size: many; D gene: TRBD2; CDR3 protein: CASSFWGSGATDTQYF; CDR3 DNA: TGTGCCAGCAGTTTTTGGGGTAGCGGGGCCACAGATACGCAGTATTTT
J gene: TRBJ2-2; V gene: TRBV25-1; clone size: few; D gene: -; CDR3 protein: CASSRRRADTGELFF; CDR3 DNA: TGTGCCAGCTCTCGTCGGAGGGCCGACACCGGGGAGCTGTTTTTT
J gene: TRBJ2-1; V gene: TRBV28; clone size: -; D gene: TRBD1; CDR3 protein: CASSLQGAFPSSHNEQFF; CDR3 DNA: TGTGCCAGCAGTTTACAGGGGGCCTTCCCCAGCTCCCACAATGAGCAGTTCTTC
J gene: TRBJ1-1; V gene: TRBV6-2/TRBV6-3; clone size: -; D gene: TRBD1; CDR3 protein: CASSVQGAMTRGTEAFF; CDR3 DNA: TGTGCCAGCAGTGTACAGGGGGCGATGACCCGAGGGACTGAAGCTTTCTTT
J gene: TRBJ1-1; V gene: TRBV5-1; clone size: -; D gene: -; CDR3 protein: CASSLRQGTVPNTEAFF; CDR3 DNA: TGCGCCAGCAGCTTGAGGCAGGGCACCGTACCGAACACTGAAGCTTTCTTT
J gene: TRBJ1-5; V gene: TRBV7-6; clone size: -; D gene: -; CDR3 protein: CASSNEPYSNQPQHF; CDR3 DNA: TGTGCCAGCAGCAACGAACCTTATAGCAATCAGCCCCAGCATTTT
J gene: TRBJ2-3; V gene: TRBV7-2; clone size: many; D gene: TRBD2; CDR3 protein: CASSLSPLAGLDTQYF; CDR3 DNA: TGTGCCAGCAGCTTAAGCCCACTAGCGGGGTTGGATACGCAGTATTTT
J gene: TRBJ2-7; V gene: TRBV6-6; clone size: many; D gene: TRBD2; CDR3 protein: CASRGLAGEKPSYEQYF; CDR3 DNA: TGTGCCAGCAGGGGACTAGCGGGGGAAAAACCGTCCTACGAGCAGTACTTC
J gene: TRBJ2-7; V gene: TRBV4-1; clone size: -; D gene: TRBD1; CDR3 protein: CASSQGAPTGDYEQYF; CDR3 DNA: TGCGCCAGCAGCCAAGGGGCCCCGACAGGGGACTACGAGCAGTACTTC
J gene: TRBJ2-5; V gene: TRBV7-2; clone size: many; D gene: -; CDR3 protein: CASSPEAQQTQYF; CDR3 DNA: TGTGCCAGCAGCCCCGAGGCTCAACAGACCCAGTACTTC
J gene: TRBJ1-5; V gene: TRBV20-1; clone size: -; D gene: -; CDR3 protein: CSASGGEDQPQHF; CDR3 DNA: TGCAGTGCCAGCGGGGGGGAAGACCAGCCCCAGCATTTT
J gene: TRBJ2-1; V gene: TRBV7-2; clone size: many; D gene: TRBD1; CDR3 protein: CASSLSTGGNIYNEQFF; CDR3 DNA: TGTGCCAGCAGCTTATCGACAGGGGGGAATATCTACAATGAGCAGTTCTTC
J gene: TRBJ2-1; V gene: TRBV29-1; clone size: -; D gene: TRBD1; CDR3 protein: CSVVTGGEANEQFF; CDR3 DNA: TGCAGCGTAGTAACAGGGGGCGAAGCCAATGAGCAGTTCTTC
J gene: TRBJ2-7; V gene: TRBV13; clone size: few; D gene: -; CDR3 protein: CASSPGLGNEQYF; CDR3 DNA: TGTGCCAGCAGCCCCGGGCTAGGCAACGAGCAGTACTTC
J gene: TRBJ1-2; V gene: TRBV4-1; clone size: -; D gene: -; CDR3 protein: CASSQNQGGDHTF; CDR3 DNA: TGCGCCAGCAGCCAAAACCAGGGAGGGGATCACACCTTC
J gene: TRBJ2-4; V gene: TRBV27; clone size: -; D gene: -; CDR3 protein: CASSAGTVTGAKNIQYF; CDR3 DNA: TGTGCCAGCAGTGCTGGGACCGTAACGGGGGCCAAAAACATTCAGTACTTC
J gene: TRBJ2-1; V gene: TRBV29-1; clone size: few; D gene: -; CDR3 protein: CSVVGTTSSYNEQFF; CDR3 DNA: TGCAGCGTTGTGGGTACTACGAGCTCCTACAATGAGCAGTTCTTC
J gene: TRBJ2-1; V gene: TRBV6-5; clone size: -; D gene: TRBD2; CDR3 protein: CASSSPTLAGGTNEQFF; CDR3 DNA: TGTGCCAGCAGTTCCCCAACTCTAGCGGGGGGGACCAATGAGCAGTTCTTC
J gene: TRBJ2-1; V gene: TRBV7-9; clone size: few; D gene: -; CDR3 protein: CASSLGSLIEQFF; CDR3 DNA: TGTGCCAGCAGCTTAGGATCCCTAATAGAGCAGTTCTTC
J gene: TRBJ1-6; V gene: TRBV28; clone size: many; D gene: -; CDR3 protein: CASTGLRGANSPLHF; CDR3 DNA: TGTGCCAGCACCGGTTTACGTGGCGCCAATTCACCCCTCCACTTT
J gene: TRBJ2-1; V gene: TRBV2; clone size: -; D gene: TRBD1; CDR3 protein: CASSGTGRRNEQFF; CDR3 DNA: TGTGCCAGCAGCGGGACAGGGCGTCGGAATGAGCAGTTCTTC
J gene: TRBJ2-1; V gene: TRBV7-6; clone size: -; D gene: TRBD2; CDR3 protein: CASSLVSSGLYNEQFF; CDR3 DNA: TGTGCCAGCAGCTTAGTTTCTAGCGGACTCTACAATGAGCAGTTCTTC
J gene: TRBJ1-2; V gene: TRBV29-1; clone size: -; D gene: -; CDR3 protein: CSVPPRGSYGYTF; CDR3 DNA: TGCAGCGTTCCCCCCAGGGGTTCTTATGGCTACACCTTC
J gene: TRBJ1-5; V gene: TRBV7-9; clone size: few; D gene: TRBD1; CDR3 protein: CASSGTDRGEQPQHF; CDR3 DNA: TGTGCCAGCAGCGGAACCGACAGGGGTGAACAGCCCCAGCATTTT
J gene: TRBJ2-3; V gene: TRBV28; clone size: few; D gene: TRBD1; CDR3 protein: CASSLAGTGDPPYTDTQYF; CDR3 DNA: TGTGCCAGCAGTCTCGCCGGGACAGGGGACCCGCCGTACACAGATACGCAGTATTTT
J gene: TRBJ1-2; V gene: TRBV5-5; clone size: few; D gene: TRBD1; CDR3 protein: CASSSRPEGAFGYTF; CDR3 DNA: TGTGCCAGCAGCTCTCGACCTGAGGGGGCGTTTGGCTACACCTTC
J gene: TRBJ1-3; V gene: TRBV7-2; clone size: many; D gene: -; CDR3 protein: CASTRGGSAGNTIYF; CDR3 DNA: TGTGCCAGCACCCGAGGTGGGTCAGCTGGAAACACCATATATTTT
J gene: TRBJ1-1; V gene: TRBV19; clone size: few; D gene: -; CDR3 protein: CASSWSPNTEAFF; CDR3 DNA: TGTGCCAGTAGTTGGTCCCCGAACACTGAAGCTTTCTTT
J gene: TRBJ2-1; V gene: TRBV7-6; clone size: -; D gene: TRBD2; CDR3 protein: CASSLTSGGSDEQFF; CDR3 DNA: TGTGCCAGCAGCTTAACTAGCGGGGGCTCCGATGAGCAGTTCTTC
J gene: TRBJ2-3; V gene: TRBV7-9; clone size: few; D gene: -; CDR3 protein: CASSLQSHAADTQYF; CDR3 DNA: TGTGCCAGCAGCTTACAATCGCACGCGGCAGATACGCAGTATTTT
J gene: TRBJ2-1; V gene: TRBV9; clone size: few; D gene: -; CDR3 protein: CASSPTSVYYNEQFF; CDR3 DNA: TGTGCCAGCAGCCCTACCTCGGTTTACTACAATGAGCAGTTCTTC
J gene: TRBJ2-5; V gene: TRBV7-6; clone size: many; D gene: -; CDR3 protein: CASSSTTGNRETQYF; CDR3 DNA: TGTGCCAGCAGCTCAACCACAGGGAACCGAGAGACCCAGTACTTC
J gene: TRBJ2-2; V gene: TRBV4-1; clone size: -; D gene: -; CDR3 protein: CASRDYLTGELFF; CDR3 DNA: TGCGCCAGCAGGGACTACCTCACCGGGGAGCTGTTTTTT
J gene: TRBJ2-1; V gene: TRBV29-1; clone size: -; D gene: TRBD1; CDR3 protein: CSVEFFRRDRGFNEQFF; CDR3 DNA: TGCAGCGTCGAATTCTTCCGCCGGGACAGGGGGTTTAATGAGCAGTTCTTC
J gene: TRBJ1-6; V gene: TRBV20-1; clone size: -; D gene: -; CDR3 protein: CSARDRWVGGRTSPLHF; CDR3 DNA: TGCAGTGCTAGAGATCGGTGGGTTGGGGGGCGCACTTCACCCCTCCACTTT
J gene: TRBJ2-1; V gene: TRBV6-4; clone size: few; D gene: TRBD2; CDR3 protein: CASSELASGGYEQFF; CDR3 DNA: TGTGCCAGCAGTGAACTCGCTAGCGGGGGATATGAGCAGTTCTTC
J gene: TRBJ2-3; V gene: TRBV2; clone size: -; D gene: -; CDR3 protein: CARQQGSADTQYF; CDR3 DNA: TGTGCCAGACAACAGGGTAGTGCAGATACGCAGTATTTT
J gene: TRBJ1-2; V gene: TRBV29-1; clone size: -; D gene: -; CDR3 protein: CSVLDGDGGYTF; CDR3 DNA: TGCAGCGTTCTCGACGGGGATGGCGGCTACACCTTC
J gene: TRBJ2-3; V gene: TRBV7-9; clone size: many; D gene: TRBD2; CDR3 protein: CASSLPLAGPTDTQYF; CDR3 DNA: TGTGCCAGCAGCTTACCACTAGCGGGGCCCACAGATACGCAGTATTTT
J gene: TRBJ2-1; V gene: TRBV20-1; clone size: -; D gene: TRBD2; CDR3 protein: CSARPSGGSSYNEQFF; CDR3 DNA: TGCAGTGCTAGACCCAGCGGGGGAAGCTCCTACAATGAGCAGTTCTTC
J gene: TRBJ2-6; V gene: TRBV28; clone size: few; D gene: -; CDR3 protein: CASTPAEGVGAAGANVLTF; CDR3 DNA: TGTGCCAGCACCCCCGCCGAGGGGGTGGGTGCCGCAGGGGCCAACGTCCTGACTTTC
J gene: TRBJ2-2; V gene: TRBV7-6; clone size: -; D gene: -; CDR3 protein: CASSLEVNNGELFF; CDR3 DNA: TGTGCTAGCAGCTTAGAGGTTAATAACGGGGAGCTGTTTTTT
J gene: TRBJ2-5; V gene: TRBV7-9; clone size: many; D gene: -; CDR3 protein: CASSLTGEETQYF; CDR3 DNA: TGTGCCAGCAGCTTAACGGGGGAAGAGACCCAGTACTTC
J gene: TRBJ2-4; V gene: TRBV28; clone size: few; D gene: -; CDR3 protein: CASSPGLLAKNIQYF; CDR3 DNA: TGTGCCAGCAGTCCGGGACTTTTAGCCAAAAACATTCAGTACTTC
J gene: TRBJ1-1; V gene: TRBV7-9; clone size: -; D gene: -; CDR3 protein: CARSVMNTEAFF; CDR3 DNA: TGTGCCAGGTCGGTCATGAACACTGAAGCTTTCTTT
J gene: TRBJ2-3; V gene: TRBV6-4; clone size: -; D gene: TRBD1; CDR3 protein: CASSDSTGGPDTKYF; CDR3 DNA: TGTGCCAGCAGTGACTCGACAGGGGGCCCAGATACGAAGTATTTT
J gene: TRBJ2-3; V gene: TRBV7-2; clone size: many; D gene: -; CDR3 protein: CASSRLGSTDTQYF; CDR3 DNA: TGTGCCAGCAGCAGGCTTGGAAGCACAGATACGCAGTATTTT
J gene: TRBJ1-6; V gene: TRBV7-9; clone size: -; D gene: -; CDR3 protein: CASSLSLRDSPLHF; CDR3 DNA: TGTGCCAGCAGCTTAAGTTTGAGAGATTCACCCCTCCACTTT
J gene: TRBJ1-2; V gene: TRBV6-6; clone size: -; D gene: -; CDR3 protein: CASSYSRSAQEEGIGYTF; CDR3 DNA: TGTGCCAGCAGTTACTCTCGGTCGGCACAGGAAGAAGGTATTGGCTACACCTTC
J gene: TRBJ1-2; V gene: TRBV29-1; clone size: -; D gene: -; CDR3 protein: CSTESLIYGYTF; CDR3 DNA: TGCAGCACGGAAAGCTTAATATATGGCTACACCTTC
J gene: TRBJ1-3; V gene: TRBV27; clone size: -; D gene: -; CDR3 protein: CASSLSRGGNTIYF; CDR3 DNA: TGTGCCAGCAGTTTGTCCAGGGGTGGAAACACCATATATTTT
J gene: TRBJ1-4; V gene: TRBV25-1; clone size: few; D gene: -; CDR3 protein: CASSDGTRTDHHDEKLFF; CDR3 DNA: TGTGCCAGCAGTGATGGGACCCGAACGGATCACCACGATGAAAAACTGTTTTTT
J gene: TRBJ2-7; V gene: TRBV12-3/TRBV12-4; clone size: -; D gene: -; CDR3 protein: CVSSSTYEQYF; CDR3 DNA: TGTGTCAGCAGTTCCACCTACGAGCAGTACTTC
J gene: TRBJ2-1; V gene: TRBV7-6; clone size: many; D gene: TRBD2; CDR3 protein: CASSARGGLDNEQFF; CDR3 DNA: TGTGCCAGCAGCGCGCGGGGGGGCCTGGACAATGAGCAGTTCTTC
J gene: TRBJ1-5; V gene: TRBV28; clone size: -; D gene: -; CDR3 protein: CASSLSTRGRQPQHF; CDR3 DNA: TGTGCCAGCAGTTTATCAACCAGGGGCAGGCAGCCCCAGCATTTT
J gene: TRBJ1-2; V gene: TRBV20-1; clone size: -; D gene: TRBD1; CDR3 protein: CSARDRGSYGYTF; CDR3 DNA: TGCAGTGCTAGGGACAGGGGGAGCTATGGCTACACCTTC
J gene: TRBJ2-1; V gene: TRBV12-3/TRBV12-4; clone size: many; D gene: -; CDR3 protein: CASSSGTNGDEQFF; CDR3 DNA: TGTGCCAGCAGCTCCGGGACAAATGGGGATGAGCAGTTCTTC
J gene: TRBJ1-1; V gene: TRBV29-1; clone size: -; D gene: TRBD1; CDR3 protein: CSVVTGMQDEAFF; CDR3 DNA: TGCAGCGTCGTGACAGGGATGCAAGATGAAGCTTTCTTT
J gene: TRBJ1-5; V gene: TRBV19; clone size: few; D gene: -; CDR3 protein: CASADSLLTQPQHF; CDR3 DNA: TGTGCCAGCGCCGACAGCTTGCTGACTCAGCCCCAGCATTTT
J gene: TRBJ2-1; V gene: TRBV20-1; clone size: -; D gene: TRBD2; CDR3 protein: CSARAGASGGPYNEQFF; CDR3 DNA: TGCAGTGCTAGAGCTGGGGCTAGCGGGGGGCCTTACAATGAGCAGTTCTTC